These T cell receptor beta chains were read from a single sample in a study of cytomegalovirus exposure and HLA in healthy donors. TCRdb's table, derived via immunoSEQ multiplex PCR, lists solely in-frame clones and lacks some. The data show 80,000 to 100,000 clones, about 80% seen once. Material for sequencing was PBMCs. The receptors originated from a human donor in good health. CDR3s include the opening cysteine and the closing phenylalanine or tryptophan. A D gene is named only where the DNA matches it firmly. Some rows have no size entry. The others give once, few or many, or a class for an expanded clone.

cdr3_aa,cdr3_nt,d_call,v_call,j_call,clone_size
CASLSGGLDEQYF,TGTGCCAGCCTTAGCGGGGGGCTGGACGAGCAGTACTTC,TRBD2,TRBV6-6,TRBJ2-7,NA
CASSPPPGTGAIYEQYF,TGTGCCAGCAGCCCCCCGCCCGGGACAGGAGCCATCTACGAGCAGTACTTC,TRBD1,TRBV28,TRBJ2-7,NA
CASALGGDPNEAFF,TGTGCCAGCGCCCTGGGGGGGGACCCGAATGAAGCTTTCTTT,NA,TRBV7-3,TRBJ1-1,few
CASSPFVGIGNQPQHF,TGTGCCAGCAGCCCATTTGTCGGGATTGGCAATCAGCCCCAGCATTTT,NA,TRBV27,TRBJ1-5,NA
CASNLGGPGDTQYF,TGTGCCAGCAACCTTGGAGGGCCTGGAGATACGCAGTATTTT,NA,TRBV6-5,TRBJ2-3,NA
CASSRGLAQAGELFF,TGTGCCAGCAGCCGAGGACTAGCCCAAGCCGGGGAGCTGTTTTTT,TRBD2,TRBV11-1,TRBJ2-2,NA
CSGFGGRETQYF,TGCAGCGGCTTCGGCGGGCGGGAGACCCAGTACTTC,NA,TRBV29-1,TRBJ2-5,once
CASSPLPPTGTNEQYF,TGTGCCAGCTCACCTCTCCCCCCGACAGGGACCAACGAGCAGTACTTC,TRBD1,TRBV18,TRBJ2-7,NA
CASSVGGGSYNEQFF,TGTGCCAGCAGCGTAGGAGGGGGCTCCTACAATGAGCAGTTCTTC,NA,TRBV9,TRBJ2-1,NA
CASSRGGPNQPQHF,TGTGCCAGCAGCCGAGGGGGCCCGAATCAGCCCCAGCATTTT,TRBD1,TRBV6-5,TRBJ1-5,NA
CASRPDSSTNEKLFF,TGTGCCAGCAGACCAGACAGCTCAACTAATGAAAAACTGTTTTTT,NA,TRBV6-5,TRBJ1-4,NA
CASTGLASTDTQYF,TGCGCCAGCACCGGACTCGCTAGCACAGATACGCAGTATTTT,NA,TRBV5-1,TRBJ2-3,NA
CASSPTGSSYNEQFF,TGTGCCAGCAGTCCGACAGGGAGCTCCTACAATGAGCAGTTCTTC,TRBD1,TRBV28,TRBJ2-1,NA
CASSFSSNQPQHF,TGTGCCAGCAGCTTCAGTAGCAATCAGCCCCAGCATTTT,NA,TRBV5-5,TRBJ1-5,NA
CASSVARTPEETQYF,TGTGCCAGCAGCGTTGCCAGGACACCAGAAGAGACCCAGTACTTC,NA,TRBV9,TRBJ2-5,once
CASSELGLGLPQHF,TGTGCCAGCAGTGAATTGGGACTGGGGCTGCCCCAGCATTTT,NA,TRBV6-1,TRBJ1-5,few
CAWSAGIGNTIYF,TGTGCCTGGAGTGCAGGGATCGGAAACACCATATATTTT,NA,TRBV30,TRBJ1-3,NA
CAIQPGLAGQETQYF,TGTGCCATCCAGCCGGGACTAGCGGGGCAAGAGACCCAGTACTTC,TRBD2,TRBV10-3,TRBJ2-5,NA
CASSPPSRDYEQYF,TGTGCCAGCTCACCACCATCCAGGGACTACGAGCAGTACTTC,NA,TRBV18,TRBJ2-7,NA
CASRTTTTGANTEAFF,TGTGCCAGCAGGACTACCACAACAGGGGCGAACACTGAAGCTTTCTTT,TRBD1,TRBV7-9,TRBJ1-1,NA
CASSYRDSGANVLTF,TGTGCCAGCAGTTACAGGGACTCTGGGGCCAACGTCCTGACTTTC,NA,TRBV5-5,TRBJ2-6,few
CASSESGVSAETQYF,TGTGCCAGCAGTGAATCGGGGGTGTCCGCGGAGACCCAGTACTTC,NA,TRBV6-1,TRBJ2-5,NA
CASSQDLETSGRGQYF,TGTGCCAGCAGCCAAGATCTCGAGACTAGCGGGAGGGGGCAGTATTTT,TRBD2,TRBV4-2,TRBJ2-3,NA
CASSEGNRVQARSYNSPLHF,TGCGCCAGCAGTGAAGGAAACAGGGTTCAGGCAAGGTCCTATAATTCACCCCTCCACTTT,NA,TRBV10-1,TRBJ1-6,NA
CASSLAGGGETQYF,TGTGCCAGCAGCTTAGCGGGGGGGGGAGAGACCCAGTACTTC,TRBD2,TRBV7-6,TRBJ2-5,NA
CASSPPLPRPGGTYEQYF,TGTGCCAGCAGCCCCCCACTCCCCCGGCCGGGAGGTACTTACGAGCAGTACTTC,TRBD2,TRBV13,TRBJ2-7,NA
CSGRQGGGEKLFF,TGCAGCGGCCGGCAGGGGGGCGGTGAAAAACTGTTTTTT,TRBD1,TRBV29-1,TRBJ1-4,NA
CASRRDYTIYEQYF,TGTGCCAGCAGGAGGGACTACACAATCTACGAGCAGTACTTC,TRBD2,TRBV2,TRBJ2-7,NA
CASSSRPSGDTDTQYF,TGTGCCAGCAGCTCCCGACCATCAGGGGACACAGATACGCAGTATTTT,NA,TRBV5-6,TRBJ2-3,NA
CASSLTFYGYTF,TGTGCCAGCAGTTTAACATTTTATGGCTACACCTTC,NA,TRBV28,TRBJ1-2,NA
CASSPSSGTANYGYTF,TGTGCCAGCAGCCCTTCCAGTGGGACAGCCAACTATGGCTACACCTTC,TRBD1,TRBV4-2,TRBJ1-2,NA
CASSSAVRGTDTQYF,TGTGCCAGTAGTTCGGCAGTAAGAGGAACAGATACGCAGTATTTT,NA,TRBV19,TRBJ2-3,NA
CASSWTSGRYNEQFF,TGTGCCAGCAGCTGGACTAGCGGGCGGTACAATGAGCAGTTCTTC,TRBD2,TRBV7-2,TRBJ2-1,NA
CASSFPGTRIYF,TGTGCCAGCAGCTTCCCCGGGACTCGGATATATTTT,NA,TRBV7-9,TRBJ1-3,NA
CASSVGEGTNEKLFF,TGTGCCAGCAGCGTAGGGGAGGGGACTAATGAAAAACTGTTTTTT,NA,TRBV9,TRBJ1-4,NA
CASSEGGDRRKKLFF,TGCGCCAGCAGCGAGGGGGGGGACAGGCGGAAAAAACTGTTTTTT,TRBD1,TRBV5-1,TRBJ1-4,NA
CASTPPRAHTQYF,TGTGCCAGCACCCCCCCCAGGGCCCATACGCAGTATTTT,NA,TRBV7-2,TRBJ2-3,few
CASSFTQGEQFF,TGTGCCAGCAGCTTCACCCAGGGGGAGCAGTTCTTC,NA,TRBV7-2,TRBJ2-1,NA
CASRADRSNQPQHF,TGTGCCAGCAGGGCCGACAGGAGCAATCAGCCCCAGCATTTT,NA,TRBV27,TRBJ1-5,few
CASSLELAGGNTDTQYF,TGCGCCAGCAGCTTGGAATTAGCGGGGGGAAACACAGATACGCAGTATTTT,TRBD2,TRBV5-1,TRBJ2-3,NA
CASSLDSSTEAFF,TGTGCCAGCAGCTTGGACAGTTCCACTGAAGCTTTCTTT,NA,TRBV5-6,TRBJ1-1,NA
CASSWGQGGAGELFF,TGTGCCAGCAGTTGGGGACAGGGAGGCGCCGGGGAGCTGTTTTTT,TRBD1,TRBV27,TRBJ2-2,once
CASSLRDSSYEQYF,TGTGCCAGCAGCTTAAGGGACAGTTCCTACGAGCAGTACTTC,TRBD1,TRBV7-8,TRBJ2-7,few
CASSLGAGRADTQYF,TGTGCCAGCAGCTTAGGGGCGGGGAGAGCAGATACGCAGTATTTT,NA,TRBV7-2,TRBJ2-3,once
CASKTGTGPDNEQFF,TGTGCCAGCAAGACCGGGACAGGGCCCGACAATGAGCAGTTCTTC,TRBD1,TRBV27,TRBJ2-1,once
CASGGVNKGLKETQYF,TGTGCCAGCGGTGGTGTAAACAAGGGACTCAAAGAGACCCAGTACTTC,NA,TRBV28,TRBJ2-5,NA
CASSLSRGGGGTGELFF,TGTGCCAGCAGCCTCTCAAGGGGCGGGGGAGGTACCGGGGAGCTGTTTTTT,TRBD2,TRBV9,TRBJ2-2,NA
CASSWDRVREQYF,TGTGCCAGCAGCTGGGACAGGGTTCGTGAGCAGTACTTC,TRBD1,TRBV6-6,TRBJ2-7,NA